This T cell receptor beta chain was captured by sequencing in a study of blood T cell repertoires in COVID-19. About the research overall: Collection of acute and convalescent COVID-19 samples took place in the United States, Italy and Spain. T cells, B-cell-depleted T cells, or PBMCs provided the cDNA or gDNA that served as material.

Per germline, CDR1 SEHNR and CDR2 FQNEAQ (reference sequence). The CDR3 has 15 residues. With 3 bases clipped from V and 5 bases from J, the junction kept 8 bases outside the gene matches. This clone was counted a single time. Per the original data handling: Amplification of reference gene primers provided the estimated nucleated cell counts. Profiled with immunoSEQ multiplex PCR; TCRdb holds only in-frame clones, not every one. V, J and clone size reflect that table, while D and trimming were determined from the DNA. Of over 85,000 clones in the sample, more than 70% were seen once. The clonotype was recovered from a woman aged 45 to 65 with acute or convalescent COVID-19. This chain uses TRBV7-9 with TRBJ2-3; 7 nucleotides line up with TRBD2. The sequenced sample consisted of peripheral blood. DNA for the CDR3: TGTGCCAGCAGCTTCGAAGCGGGATATCGAGATACGCAGTATTTT. Its protein is CASSFEAGYRDTQYF.